This T cell receptor (beta chain) is from a study of blood T cell repertoires in COVID-19. Study details: The United States, Italy and Spain supplied acute and convalescent COVID-19 samples. PBMCs, B-cell-depleted T cells, or T cells provided the cDNA or gDNA that made up the material.

The V and J ends lost 1 base and 2 bases, in that order; junction bases with no gene match: 13. Germline lookup yields CDR1 PRHDT and CDR2 FYEKMQ (reference sequence). This CDR3 is built from 19 residues. Everyone who took part was roughly 18 to 89 years old, and they came from about two dozen US areas. Participants had their cohort set by participant-reported clinical history. TCRdb's table, derived via immunoSEQ multiplex PCR, lists solely in-frame clones and lacks some. The sample includes under 300,000 clones, 80% to 90% seen only once; the top ten take over 1.5%. This receptor was identified in a woman in her fifties or sixties who had recovered from COVID-19. The chain is built from TRBV13 and TRBJ2-7; 11 positions match TRBD2. The source material was PBMCs or T cells enriched from blood (not recorded which). The CDR3 DNA is TGTGCCAGCAGCTTAGTCGGCCTAGCGGGAGGCTCCAGCCCCTACGAGCAGTACTTC. Its translation: CASSLVGLAGGSSPYEQYF.